This entry concerns a single TCR beta chain. Its recognized antigen is unknown. No qualities accompany the bases; no much larger clone lies one base away. Library construction relied on the immunoSEQ multiplex PCR assay. A mixture of 60 forward primers for TCR Vbeta segments and 13 reverse primers for TCR Jbeta segments was used in the multiplex PCR. The CDR3 region of rearranged TCR beta genes was amplified from genomic DNA by a multiplex PCR assay. The Illumina HiSeq System was used to sequence the amplified TCR beta libraries as 87-base-pair reads. The published analysis was carried out like this. Across the 700 or so repertoires, a later analysis counted about 81 million unique TCR beta chains, some 11 million of which were shared by at least two donors. Raw reads were error-corrected and collapsed into unique sequences with a nearest-neighbor algorithm that merged closely related sequences to remove PCR and sequencing errors. CDR3 sequences were aligned to IMGT reference sequences to assign V, D and J gene segments. For a sequence to be retained, at least a six-nucleotide match to both a V gene segment and a J gene segment was required. Rearrangements were called productive when the CDR3 lacked stop codons and stayed in frame with V and J; all others were non-productive. CDR3 was defined according to IMGT convention as the region running from the second conserved V-encoded cysteine to the conserved J-encoded phenylalanine. In an earlier analysis of 587 of the donors, sequences lacking an unambiguous match to a single V gene segment were excluded. In an earlier analysis of approximately 500 of the donors, a V segment was called functional when productive rearrangements were above 56.7%, and segregating when the standard deviation between donors exceeded 5%. A statistical classification framework was built to diagnose cytomegalovirus status from the catalog of TCR beta chain sequences. In a later analysis, V and J genes were assigned by comparing TCR nucleotide sequences against IMGT/GENE-DB human TR gene sequences. Using the TCRdist pipeline, a later analysis assigned CDR3 sequences along with most-parsimonious VDJ recombination scenarios. In a later analysis, each TCR beta chain was defined by its CDR3 amino acid sequence together with its V-gene family, and reads without a unique V-gene family were excluded. In a later analysis, 550 to 650 highly shared, low-generation-probability nucleotide sequences were removed to address suspected cross-contamination and a sequencing artifact. A later analysis calculated a clonal expansion index for each public chain from normalized within-repertoire ranks of inferred template counts. In a later analysis, generation probabilities were computed using a VDJ recombination model fitted to out-of-frame rearrangements, and the results were checked against IGoR. A later analysis scored TCR-TCR, TCR-HLA and TCR-CMV co-occurrence with hypergeometric tests, applying a repertoire-size bias correction to TCR pairs. False discovery rates were estimated in a later analysis by permuting HLA or CMV assignments 20 times. A later analysis grouped co-occurring TCRs with DBSCAN, adding TCRdist sequence similarity when clustering within HLA-allele-positive subsets. Repertoires with fewer than 30,000 or more than 120,000 public chains, plus five repertoires with anomalous nucleotide sharing, were excluded from co-occurrence clustering. TCRdb limited this immuneACCESS table to in-frame rearrangements with V and J called. A share of clones is missing; checked studies link under half to unresolved V genes, and the rest is unexplained. Clone size and the V and J calls come from that table; the DNA yielded D and trimming. The sample table records some 110,000 clones; around 86% of these occur just once. Of the sample, about 6.9% falls within the top ten clones.

The cohort was made up of 666 healthy bone marrow donors. Cohort members were all nominally healthy when sampled, although unrecorded immune exposures were likely present. The donor was CMV seropositive and was included in the group of some 290 seropositive cohort members. Each donor provided a peripheral blood sample, and peripheral blood mononuclear cells were used for TCR beta sequencing. Genomic DNA extraction from the blood cell samples was performed with the Qiagen DNeasy Blood Extraction Kit. This entry belongs to a study of cytomegalovirus exposure and HLA in healthy donors (dated by TCRdb to 2017 to 2019). About the investigation overall: In an earlier analysis of 587 of the donors, approximately 300 Gb of sequence data and 100 million or so unique TCR beta sequences from some 170 million T cells were reported. An early release covering around 630 HLA-typed donors comprised 250 to 350 gigabases of sequencing data and approximately 80 million unique TCR sequences. The genetic ancestry cluster associated with self-reported Caucasian donors included roughly four fifths of the roughly 400 genotyped donors. The study aimed to test whether signatures of past pathogen exposure could be identified by cataloging public T cell receptors. The T cell repertoires of some 700 subjects were profiled by immunosequencing and related to cytomegalovirus serostatus. A separate validation cohort of about 110 different subjects was used in addition to the 666-subject first cohort. To predict cytomegalovirus infection status, the study brought together high-throughput TCR immunosequencing, statistical association of individual TCRs with disease status, and machine learning. To study patterns of TCR occurrence, a later analysis re-analyzed previously published TCR beta repertoires from under 750 donors and added high-resolution HLA genotyping. Rather than using new phenotypic data, the later analysis identified candidate immune exposures from TCR beta sequences and from how often those sequences occurred across donors. An earlier analysis of around 580 of the donors used high-throughput TCR beta sequencing to judge whether each TCR beta V gene segment behaved as functional or pseudogenic. Donor age, sex, ethnicity and CMV serostatus were compiled together with the repertoire data. Genome-wide SNP genotypes for about 55% of the 666 donors were used in a later genetic analysis, which treated that subset as a discovery cohort. Every discovery cohort repertoire had been produced on one sequencing platform. HLA typing covered class I and class II loci at four-digit resolution. Typing coverage differed by locus: A, B, C, DRB1 and DQB1 were typed in about 620-640 donors, DQA1 in 500 to 550, DPA1 in around 580, and DPB1 in around 440. Four or five DR-DQ haplotypes were treated as single units for association and clustering because of strong linkage in the cohort. Across 398 genotyped donors of the cohort, an average of roughly 230,000 unique TCR beta nucleotide sequences per donor were sequenced, and 15% to 20% of those sequences were non-productive.

Beyond this particular receptor, the publication reports: Most TCR sequences were observed very rarely across donors, whereas some public TCRs were present in many individuals. In a later analysis, the rate of TCR association differed among HLA loci, with DRB1 alleles having the most associated TCRs and HLA-C alleles having the fewest. The authors suggested that the approach could potentially be generalized to other disease states and immunological phenotypes. A total of 150 to 200 TCR beta chains were listed by the study as associated with cytomegalovirus. Broadly in line with IMGT annotations, most TCR beta V segments showed up in productive rearrangements about 87% or about 30% of the time in an earlier analysis of approximately 600 of the donors. Some IMGT-functional V segments, including TRBV6-2 and TRBV6-3, could not be distinguished by the 87-base-pair reads and were therefore excluded. A further reported finding was that TCR beta sequences accurately predicted the HLA-A and HLA-B alleles for most subjects in the first cohort. Presence/absence analyses assumed roughly uniform sequencing depth across donors, an assumption that may not hold. Immune exposure information for the cohort was limited to CMV serostatus. Cytomegalovirus status was reported to be diagnosed by the classifier with high specificity and sensitivity in both the original and validation cohorts. A few of the identified cytomegalovirus-associated TCR beta chains were confirmed in vitro to be specific for cytomegalovirus antigens. A later analysis associated 15,000 to 20,000 TCR beta sequences with specific HLA alleles at a false discovery rate of 0.05. Several of the top co-occurrence clusters appeared to be linked to parvovirus B19, influenza, CMV and Epstein-Barr virus, according to a later analysis. A later genetic analysis reported fewer N-insertions in productive TCRs among donors in an Asian-associated ancestry cluster than the roughly 700-donor mean. Linkage disequilibrium might explain the correlated functional status among segregating V segments, but an unknown experimental factor could not be ruled out. In this cohort, only TCR beta chains were sequenced, and detectable features were limited by the absence of alpha or paired-chain data. A cluster of highly shared sequence variants was judged likely to be a technical artifact of the sequencing pipeline. Most CMV-associated TCR beta chains appeared to be HLA-restricted in a later analysis, and the HLA associations seemed to be driven largely by CMV exposure. Because counts were too low, under 20 rarely observed V segments, including chromosome 9 orphons, were left out of the earlier analysis of approximately 500 of the donors. Because some donors lacked HLA typing at each locus, the association tests relied only on the typed subset. Compared with equally common non-associated chains, HLA-associated TCR beta chains in a later analysis were more clonally expanded and had lower generation probabilities. When HLA alleles, especially DR and DQ, strongly co-occurred, attributing TCR associations to individual alleles was difficult. V-gene and J-gene trimming of TCR beta chains was associated with a missense DCLRE1C variant in a later genetic analysis, and the association was replicated in an independent cohort.

Including the terminal cysteine and phenylalanine, the CDR3 comprises 12 residues. The only DNA kept is the CDR3, 36 bases in frame from the first base. As encoded in the germline V gene, CDR1 is SGHDT while CDR2 is YYEEEE. From V the trimming removes 8 bases and from J it removes 2 bases, while the gene matches leave 4 bases of the junction unaccounted for. The TCR comes from a man under 40 in good health and CMV-seropositive. The chain is made from TRBV5-6 and TRBJ2-7; the central 7 bases match TRBD1. Sequencing was done on a sample of PBMCs. At the DNA level, the sequence is TGTGCCAGGAGGGACAGAACCTACGAGCAGTACTTC. The encoded protein is CARRDRTYEQYF.